The 5 T cell receptor beta chains in this list originate from one sample, sequenced in a study of cytomegalovirus exposure and HLA in healthy donors. The primer mix had 60 Vbeta and 13 Jbeta primers. The protocol was immunoSEQ multiplex PCR, while the TCRdb copy is restricted to in-frame clones and leaves out a portion. This table holds 90,000 to 150,000 clones, 70% to 80% found once. Material: PBMCs. The source is a woman between 35 and 50 years old in good health and CMV-seropositive.

J is TRBJ1-4 and V is TRBV2, with 11 bases that match TRBD1. After removal of 1 base from V and 8 bases from J, the junction contained 3 bases not matched to a gene. The CDR3 totals 15 residues. Germline V gene sequence: CDR1 SNHLY, CDR2 FYNNEI. The CDR3 nucleotides read TGTGCCAGCAGTGAAGGAGGGACAGGGGGAGAAAAACTGTTTTTT. The encoded protein is CASSEGGTGGEKLFF.

V gene TRBV18 combines with J gene TRBJ2-1, with 9 bases lining up with TRBD2. The CDR3 is 14 residues long. J lost 0 bases, V lost 6 bases, and 0 bases had no gene match. Germline loops: CDR1 KGHSH, CDR2 LQKENI. CDR3 sequence reads: CASSTSGSYNEQFF. The CDR3 DNA is TGTGCCAGCTCGACTAGCGGCTCCTACAATGAGCAGTTCTTC.

This chain uses TRBV11-2 with TRBJ1-6, with D possibly TRBD1 on 5 matching bases. The V and J ends lost 5 bases and 10 bases respectively, with 15 bases between them. The germline gives CDR1 SGHAT, CDR2 FQNNGV. CDR3 length equals 14 residues. The CDR3 DNA sequence: TGTGCCAGCAGCCAATCGGGGGGAAGCTCACCCCTCCACTTT. Protein sequence: CASSQSGGSSPLHF.

The V gene is TRBV5-6, the J gene TRBJ2-5; 14 positions agree with TRBD2. Germline-derived CDR1 and CDR2 are SGHDT and YYEEEE. V lost 3 bases to trimming and J lost 2 bases; unmatched junction nucleotides: 6. The CDR3 spans 17 residues. CDR3 DNA sequence: TGTGCCAGCAGCTGGACTAGCGGGGGGACTGCACAAGAGACCCAGTACTTC. Translated: CASSWTSGGTAQETQYF.

This clone was found a few times. The rearrangement joins TRBV6-5 to TRBJ2-2; 10 nucleotides align to TRBD1. V lost 6 bases and J lost 6; bases outside the gene matches: 7. The germline V gene has CDR1 MNHEY and CDR2 SVGAGI. The length of the CDR3 is 15 residues. The DNA for the CDR3 is TGTGCCAGCAGCTCAGACAGGGGGCGCCCCGGGGAGCTGTTTTTT. Its protein product is CASSSDRGRPGELFF.